Presented here are 8 T cell receptor beta chains from one specimen sequenced in a study of post-analysis software for immune sequencing data. Points from the study as a whole: Patients carried several TRBV segments more frequently than controls did, and TRBV5-6, TRBV5-1 and TRBV20-1 were among them.

Included in the TCR beta cDNA libraries were unique molecular identifiers. TCRdb reprocessed the PCR reads via MiXCR and lists one record per CDR3 protein. The sample holds 170,000 or so distinct CDR3 sequences, approximately 28% seen once. These receptors lack a known antigen. The sequencing sample was made of blood. The receptors were sampled from a girl aged 10 to 17 with multiple sclerosis.

The sample holds one count of this clonotype. A read error may explain this, as a much larger clone is one base away. The rearrangement links TRBV10-3 to TRBJ2-3, with D tentatively TRBD2 (5 bases). The V end was cut by 8 bases, the J end by 4 bases, with 16 bases between. The CDR3 totals 14 residues. Per the germline V gene, CDR1 is ENHRY and CDR2 is SYGVKD. CDR3 DNA sequence: TGTGCCATCTCCGGACGGGGTGGTGCAGATACGCAGTATTTT. Protein product: CAISGRGGADTQYF.

This clonotype was detected many times. The chain recombines TRBV5-1 with TRBJ2-6; D is possibly TRBD2 (5 bases). This CDR3 has 16 residues. CDR1 and CDR2 (germline): SGHRS, YFSETQ. Trimming shortened V by 0 bases and J by 0 bases, and 7 bases separated the two germline ends. The CDR3 protein is CASSLGESSGANVLTF. The CDR3 DNA follows: TGCGCCAGCAGCTTGGGGGAGAGCTCTGGGGCCAACGTCCTGACTTTC.

The table lists this clonotype with many counts. This rearrangement joins TRBV12-3 or TRBV12-4 to TRBJ1-4; D is perhaps TRBD1 (5 bases). Trimming pared 1 base from V and 3 bases from J, leaving 6 bases between. The CDR3 runs to 14 residues. The CDR3 protein is CASSLVGPNEKLFF. The CDR3 DNA reads TGTGCCAGCAGTTTAGTGGGGCCTAATGAAAAACTGTTTTTT.

The gene calls are TRBV7-9 and TRBJ2-1; D gene uncertain. The ends were cut back, 1 base at V and 2 bases at J, with 9 bases in the middle. The CDR3 covers 15 residues. CDR1 and CDR2 (germline): SEHNR, FQNEAQ (reference sequence). The DNA of the CDR3 is TGTGCCAGCAGCTTAGATAGGGCCCCCTACAATGAGCAGTTCTTC. Its translation: CASSLDRAPYNEQFF.

In this sample, this clonotype turned up a few times. Given a much more abundant clone one base away, this may be a read error. The chain recombines TRBV10-2 with TRBJ2-7; 8 nucleotides line up with TRBD2. CDR1 WSHSY and CDR2 SAAADI come from the germline V gene. CDR3 length equals 14 residues. The junction had 10 bases not matched to a gene; V was cut back by 6 bases and J by 6 bases. The CDR3 nucleotides read TGCGCCAGCAGGAGAGCGGGAGAGCACTTCGAGCAGTACTTC. Translation gives CASRRAGEHFEQYF.

The chain carries TRBV11-2 and TRBJ2-3; 9 nucleotides match TRBD1. Germline V gives CDR1 SGHAT, CDR2 FQNNGV. V dropped 5 bases and J dropped 3; count of bases not matched to a gene: 3. The CDR3 runs 14 residues. DNA for the CDR3: TGTGCCAGCAGCAAACAGGGGGCAACAGATACGCAGTATTTT. It is translated as CASSKQGATDTQYF.

V gene TRBV28 combines with J gene TRBJ1-2; 7 bases are shared with TRBD1. Trimming took 3 bases from V and 7 from J; bases not matched to a gene: 8. CDR1 is MDHEN and CDR2 is SYDVKM in the germline V gene. CDR3 length equals 14 residues. The CDR3 spells CASSFKGAVFGYTF. CDR3 nucleotides: TGTGCCAGCAGTTTCAAGGGGGCGGTTTTTGGCTACACCTTC.

Worth noting for this clonotype: This may be a read error: a much more frequent sequence differs by one nucleotide. The chain carries TRBV20-1 and TRBJ1-2; 7 bases are a match to TRBD1. The CDR3 runs to 16 residues. From germline, CDR1 is DFQATT and CDR2 SNEGSKA (reference sequence). CDR3 DNA sequence: TGCAGTGTTAGACTCTTTGGACAGGACAGTAACTATGGCTACACCTTC. This codes for CSVRLFGQDSNYGYTF.